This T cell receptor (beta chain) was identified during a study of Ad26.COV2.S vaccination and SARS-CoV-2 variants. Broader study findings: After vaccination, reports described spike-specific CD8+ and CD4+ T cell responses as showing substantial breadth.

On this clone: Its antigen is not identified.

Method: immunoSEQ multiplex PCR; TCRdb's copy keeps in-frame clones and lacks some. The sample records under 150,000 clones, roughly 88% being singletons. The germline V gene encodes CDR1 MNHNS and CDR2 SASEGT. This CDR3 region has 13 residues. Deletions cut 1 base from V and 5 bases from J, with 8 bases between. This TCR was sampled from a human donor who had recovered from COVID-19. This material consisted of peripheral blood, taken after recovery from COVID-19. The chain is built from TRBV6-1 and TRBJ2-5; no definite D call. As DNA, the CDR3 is TGTGCCAGCAGTGAAGACGGGCGGGAGACCCAGTACTTC. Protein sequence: CASSEDGRETQYF.